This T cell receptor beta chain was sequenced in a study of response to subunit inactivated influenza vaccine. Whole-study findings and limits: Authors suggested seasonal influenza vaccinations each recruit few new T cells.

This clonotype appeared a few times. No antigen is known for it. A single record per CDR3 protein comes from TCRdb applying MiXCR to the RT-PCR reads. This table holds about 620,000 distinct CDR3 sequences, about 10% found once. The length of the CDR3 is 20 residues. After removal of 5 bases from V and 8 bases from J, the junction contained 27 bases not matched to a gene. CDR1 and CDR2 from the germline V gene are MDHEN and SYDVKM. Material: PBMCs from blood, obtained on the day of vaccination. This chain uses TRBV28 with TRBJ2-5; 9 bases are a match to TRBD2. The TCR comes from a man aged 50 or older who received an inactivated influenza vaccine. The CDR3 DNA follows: TGTGCCAGCAGTCCACTCGGCGTAGCGGGAGTTCTTCCTGCCTATCGAACCCAGTACTTC. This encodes CASSPLGVAGVLPAYRTQYF.